The rows below give T cell receptor beta chains drawn from one sample of a study of T-cell memory formation after mild COVID-19. TCRdb recomputed calls from the 5' RACE reads with MiXCR, one row per CDR3 protein. Of approximately 290,000 distinct CDR3 sequences listed, roughly a fifth were seen once; the top ten hold about 21%. Sequenced: PBMCs or a T cell subset sorted from them (not recorded which). These receptors originate from a man younger than 30 who had mild COVID-19 (a few samples of this study predate the infection). Cell type and time point are not known. Both conserved end residues are part of each CDR3. A D gene is named only where the DNA matches it firmly. Size values are once, few and many counts, or a class for expanded clones, and some rows have none.

>TRBV9|few|TRBJ2-3|.
CASSVFPENTDTQYF
TGTGCCAGCAGCGTATTTCCGGAGAACACAGATACGCAGTATTTT
>TRBV12-3/TRBV12-4|few|TRBJ2-3|TRBD1
CASSPPTGQGADTQYF
TGTGCCAGCAGTCCACCCACGGGACAGGGAGCAGATACGCAGTATTTT
>TRBV12-3/TRBV12-4|few|TRBJ1-6|.
CASSLWGSPLHF
TGTGCCAGCAGTTTGTGGGGTTCACCCCTCCACTTT
>TRBV7-9|few|TRBJ2-3|.
CASSITFRGTQYF
TGTGCCAGCAGCATCACTTTCCGGGGTACGCAGTATTTT
>TRBV6-2/TRBV6-3|.|TRBJ2-2|TRBD2
CASSIPSSGPNTGELFF
TGTGCCAGCAGTATCCCTTCTAGCGGGCCGAACACCGGGGAGCTGTTTTTT
>TRBV12-3/TRBV12-4|.|TRBJ1-5|.
CASGGGLYSNQPQHF
TGTGCCAGCGGGGGGGGACTTTATAGCAATCAGCCCCAGCATTTT
>TRBV6-2/TRBV6-3|.|TRBJ2-7|TRBD1
CASSYLQGQGMKPYEQYF
TGTGCCAGCAGTTACTTGCAGGGACAGGGGATGAAACCCTACGAGCAGTACTTC
>TRBV6-5|.|TRBJ1-4|.
CASSYIGASGEKLFF
TGTGCCAGCAGTTACATCGGGGCGAGTGGAGAAAAACTGTTTTTT
>TRBV6-5|.|TRBJ2-3|.
CASSYLETDTQYF
TGTGCCAGCAGTTACTTGGAAACAGATACGCAGTATTTT
>TRBV6-2/TRBV6-3|few|TRBJ1-2|TRBD1
CASSYRLWDREVYGYTF
TGTGCCAGCAGTTACCGTCTATGGGACAGGGAGGTCTATGGCTACACCTTC
>TRBV7-2|.|TRBJ2-1|.
CASSSVRGSYNEQFF
TGTGCCAGCAGCTCGGTCAGGGGCTCCTACAATGAGCAGTTCTTC
>TRBV9|few|TRBJ2-3|.
CASSPLRMDTQYF
TGTGCCAGCAGCCCGTTGAGGATGGATACGCAGTATTTT
>TRBV6-6|.|TRBJ2-5|.
CASSYSWEWSSPEETQYF
TGTGCCAGCAGTTACTCGTGGGAATGGAGTAGCCCAGAAGAGACCCAGTACTTC
>TRBV9|few|TRBJ2-2|.
CASGLRRNTGELFF
TGTGCCAGCGGACTCAGGAGGAACACCGGGGAGCTGTTTTTT
>TRBV7-2|many|TRBJ2-3|.
CASSLGNGDTQYF
TGTGCCAGCAGCTTAGGGAACGGGGATACGCAGTATTTT
>TRBV12-3/TRBV12-4|few|TRBJ2-7|.
CASSFQSYGGLEQYF
TGTGCCAGCAGTTTCCAGTCGTACGGGGGGCTTGAGCAGTACTTC
>TRBV18|.|TRBJ2-3|TRBD2
CASSPPERGGSDTQYF
TGTGCCAGCTCACCACCGGAGCGGGGGGGATCGGATACGCAGTATTTT
>TRBV15|few|TRBJ2-2|.
CATSRGGRYSNTGELFF
TGTGCCACCAGCAGAGGGGGACGGTACTCGAACACCGGGGAGCTGTTTTTT
>TRBV15|few|TRBJ1-4|.
CATSRDRGNSELFF
TGTGCCACCAGCAGAGATAGGGGGAACAGTGAACTGTTTTTT
>TRBV29-1|few|TRBJ2-4|.
CSVERYGDRAKNIQYF
TGCAGCGTTGAAAGGTACGGGGACCGAGCCAAAAACATTCAGTACTTC
>TRBV9|few|TRBJ1-1|.
CASSEWGGNTEAFF
TGTGCCAGTTCCGAGTGGGGTGGTAACACTGAAGCTTTCTTT
>TRBV18|few|TRBJ2-2|.
CASSPEGRNTGELFF
TGTGCCAGCTCACCAGAGGGACGTAACACCGGGGAGCTGTTTTTT
>TRBV5-6|few|TRBJ1-3|.
CASSSPWAGNTIYF
TGTGCCAGCAGCTCGCCTTGGGCGGGAAACACCATATATTTT
>TRBV20-1|few|TRBJ1-6|TRBD1
CSARDARGGDSPLHF
TGCAGTGCTAGAGACGCCAGGGGGGGAGATTCACCCCTCCACTTT
>TRBV7-9|.|TRBJ1-4|.
CASSALFPSTNEKLFF
TGTGCCAGCAGCGCCCTGTTCCCCTCAACTAATGAAAAACTGTTTTTT
>TRBV7-2|many|TRBJ2-3|.
CASRAQSDTQYF
TGTGCCAGCAGGGCGCAATCAGATACGCAGTATTTT
>TRBV7-9|.|TRBJ1-1|TRBD1
CASSLGQGRTEAFF
TGTGCCAGCAGCTTAGGACAGGGTAGGACTGAAGCTTTCTTT
>TRBV12-3/TRBV12-4|.|TRBJ2-7|.
CASREGGRYEQYF
TGTGCCAGCAGAGAGGGGGGGCGTTACGAGCAGTACTTC
>TRBV5-1|few|TRBJ2-5|TRBD1
CASSYGANRGETQYF
TGCGCCAGCAGCTATGGGGCCAACAGGGGAGAGACCCAGTACTTC
>TRBV28|few|TRBJ1-5|.
CASSLSPSGIANQPQHF
TGTGCCAGCAGTTTGTCTCCCTCAGGGATTGCGAATCAGCCCCAGCATTTT
>TRBV6-5|.|TRBJ2-5|TRBD2
CASSRTSGDPETQYF
TGTGCCAGCAGTCGGACTAGCGGGGACCCAGAGACCCAGTACTTC
>TRBV7-2|.|TRBJ2-3|TRBD1
CATGTGLTDTQYF
TGTGCCACCGGGACAGGGCTCACAGATACGCAGTATTTT
>TRBV5-1|.|TRBJ1-2|.
CASSLEVGDPIYGYTF
TGCGCCAGCAGCTTGGAGGTAGGGGACCCAATCTATGGCTACACCTTC
>TRBV28|.|TRBJ2-1|.
CASSPWDPMEFF
TGTGCCAGCAGCCCGTGGGATCCGATGGAGTTCTTC
>TRBV20-1|.|TRBJ1-5|.
CSAQTGGWREQPQHF
TGCAGTGCGCAGACGGGGGGTTGGAGAGAACAGCCCCAGCATTTT
>TRBV5-1|many|TRBJ1-4|TRBD1
CASSLVGTGGEKLFF
TGCGCCAGCAGCTTGGTCGGGACAGGGGGTGAAAAACTGTTTTTT
>TRBV11-2|few|TRBJ2-4|.
CASSHAVVGKNIQYF
TGTGCCAGCAGCCACGCCGTGGTGGGCAAAAACATTCAGTACTTC
>TRBV10-3|many|TRBJ1-1|.
CAIKRGNTEAFF
TGTGCCATCAAAAGGGGGAACACTGAAGCTTTCTTT
>TRBV7-9|few|TRBJ1-1|.
CASSPTVRTEAFF
TGTGCCAGCAGCCCGACTGTCCGGACTGAAGCTTTCTTT
>TRBV12-3/TRBV12-4|.|TRBJ2-2|.
CASRKLGLSGELFF
TGTGCCAGCAGAAAACTTGGCCTGTCGGGGGAGCTGTTTTTT
>TRBV4-3|.|TRBJ2-3|.
CASSQDPRTSTDTQYF
TGCGCCAGCAGCCAAGATCCACGGACGAGCACAGATACGCAGTATTTT
>TRBV12-3/TRBV12-4|.|TRBJ2-7|.
CASSLTAISYEQYF
TGTGCCAGCAGCCTGACAGCCATCTCCTACGAGCAGTACTTC
>TRBV11-2|few|TRBJ2-5|TRBD2
CASSPLWEGETQYF
TGTGCCAGCAGCCCCCTCTGGGAGGGAGAGACCCAGTACTTC
>TRBV28|few|TRBJ2-4|.
CASSPGTFQYF
TGTGCCAGCAGTCCAGGGACATTTCAGTACTTC
>TRBV7-9|few|TRBJ2-1|.
CASSSRTQGIRWGEQFF
TGTGCCAGCAGCTCGCGGACGCAGGGAATAAGATGGGGTGAGCAGTTCTTC
>TRBV7-2|.|TRBJ2-3|TRBD2
CASSVLGGGAVDTQYF
TGTGCCAGCAGCGTACTCGGCGGGGGGGCCGTAGATACGCAGTATTTT
>TRBV27|.|TRBJ2-1|TRBD1
CASTPLRDRGLNEQFF
TGTGCCAGCACCCCTCTAAGGGACAGGGGGCTCAATGAGCAGTTCTTC
>TRBV11-3|few|TRBJ1-2|TRBD1
CASSSLKRTGNYGYTF
TGTGCCAGCAGCTCACTCAAGAGGACAGGGAACTATGGCTACACCTTC
>TRBV5-1|.|TRBJ2-1|.
CASSAGSLPYNEQFF
TGCGCCAGCAGTGCCGGGAGCCTTCCCTACAATGAGCAGTTCTTC
>TRBV7-2|few|TRBJ1-5|.
CASSLESARSNQPQHF
TGTGCCAGCAGCTTAGAGTCGGCGAGGAGCAATCAGCCCCAGCATTTT
>TRBV7-9|few|TRBJ1-5|TRBD1
CASSLTGTGVPSNQPQHF
TGTGCCAGCAGCTTGACCGGGACAGGGGTGCCGAGCAATCAGCCCCAGCATTTT
>TRBV12-3/TRBV12-4|.|TRBJ2-5|TRBD2
CASSPGLAGYETQYF
TGTGCCAGCAGCCCTGGGCTAGCGGGATATGAGACCCAGTACTTC
>TRBV6-1|few|TRBJ2-7|.
CASSELGSYEQYF
TGTGCCAGCAGTGAACTGGGTTCCTACGAGCAGTACTTC
>TRBV3-1|many|TRBJ2-7|.
CASSQYNLRGSYEQYF
TGTGCCAGCAGCCAATACAATCTCAGGGGATCCTACGAGCAGTACTTC
>TRBV7-9|.|TRBJ2-5|.
CASITGTSRETQYF
TGTGCCAGCATCACCGGGACTTCGAGGGAGACCCAGTACTTC
>TRBV7-2|many|TRBJ2-3|TRBD2
CASSLPGGTDTQYF
TGCGCCAGCAGCTTGCCGGGGGGGACAGATACGCAGTATTTT
>TRBV5-1|.|TRBJ1-1|.
CASSTWGDTEAFF
TGCGCCAGCAGCACGTGGGGGGACACTGAAGCTTTCTTT